In this sample, the clone carrying this T cell receptor beta chain turned up many times. Its antigen is still unknown. V shed 5 bases and J 0 bases; nucleotides not matched to a gene: 7. The CDR3 is 16 amino acids. Looked up from germline, CDR1 is SGHTA and CDR2 is FQGNSA. This sample was taken from a study of T cells after yellow fever vaccination. Overall study: Preparation of the low-cell-number fractions used SMART-Seq v4 Ultra Low Input. Regarding the study as a whole: Subsequent booster samples again held most clones from primary vaccination (around 96% CD4, 88% CD8).

TCRdb analysed the 5' RACE reads with MiXCR anew, one entry per CDR3 protein. The sample carries approximately 150,000 distinct CDR3 sequences, 7.7% recorded once. The chain combines TRBV7-2 with TRBJ1-3, with 7 bases fitting TRBD1. This specimen consisted of CD4+ T cells sorted from PBMCs, obtained 5 days after the yellow fever booster vaccination. The TCR was taken from a man in his thirties or forties who received the YFV17D yellow fever vaccine. CDR3 in DNA: TGTGCCAGCAGCCCAGCCGGGACAGCCTCTGGAAACACCATATATTTT. Its translation is CASSPAGTASGNTIYF.